This T cell receptor beta chain emerged from a study of T cell responses to AZD1222 COVID-19 vaccine. Regarding the study as a whole: Scientists sampled the repertoires only once the peak T cell response had passed. Once two AZD1222 doses were given, Spike-specific TCR breadth and depth went up.

Notes on this clone: The antigen remains undetermined.

CDR1 SGHTA and CDR2 FQGNSA come from the germline V gene. This CDR3 comprises 14 residues. Trimming stripped 7 bases from V and 0 bases from J, with 12 bases between. Clones were sequenced by immunoSEQ multiplex PCR, and TCRdb holds only the in-frame ones, with some missing. The sample includes roughly 120,000 clones, 80% to 90% of them seen just once. The sequence was obtained from an adult in good health. The chain combines TRBV7-2 with TRBJ1-2; D unresolved. Here the sequenced sample was peripheral blood, taken on day 0 of MenACWY control vaccination. The CDR3 nucleotides read TGTGCCAGCACCCAAGCGGCGTCTAACTATGGCTACACCTTC. The encoded protein is CASTQAASNYGYTF.